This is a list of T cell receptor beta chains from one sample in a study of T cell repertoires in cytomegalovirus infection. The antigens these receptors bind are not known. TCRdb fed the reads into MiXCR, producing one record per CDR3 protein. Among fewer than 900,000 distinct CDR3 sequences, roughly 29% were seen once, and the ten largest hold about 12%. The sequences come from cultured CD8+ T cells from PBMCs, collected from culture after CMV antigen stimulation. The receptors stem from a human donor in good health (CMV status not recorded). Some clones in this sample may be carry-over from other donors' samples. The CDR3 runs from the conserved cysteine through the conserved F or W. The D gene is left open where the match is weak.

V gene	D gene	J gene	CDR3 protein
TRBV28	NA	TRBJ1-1	CASMPGGKRNTEAFF
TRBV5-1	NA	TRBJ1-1	CASRYQGGSTEAFF
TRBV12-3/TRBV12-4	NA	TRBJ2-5	CASSSGPRGSGETQYF
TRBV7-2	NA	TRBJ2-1	CASSFPNTGLVLDEQFF
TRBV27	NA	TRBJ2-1	CASSFGTEDNEQFF
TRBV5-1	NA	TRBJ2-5	CASSLEGSVQETQYF
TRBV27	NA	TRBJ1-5	CASSLSNSNQPQHF
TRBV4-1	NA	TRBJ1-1	CASSQLTGDEAFF
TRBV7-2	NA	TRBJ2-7	CASSSRDKFPYEQYF
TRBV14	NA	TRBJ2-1	CASSQEGFHHYNEQFF
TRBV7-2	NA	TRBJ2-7	CASSLDERFYYEQYF
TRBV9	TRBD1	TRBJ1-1	CASSVEGQGMVTEAFF
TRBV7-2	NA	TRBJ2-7	CASSHSGALEQYF
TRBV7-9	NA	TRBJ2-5	CASSLREGMVETQYF
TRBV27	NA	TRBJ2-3	CASSPFRPPDTQYF
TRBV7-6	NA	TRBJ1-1	CASSPGEGPLNTEAFF
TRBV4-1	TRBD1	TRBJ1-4	CASSWTGTVEKLFF
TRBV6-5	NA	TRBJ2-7	CASSSGAGLYEQYF
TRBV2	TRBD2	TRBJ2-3	CASSGTSGTSPQSTDTQYF
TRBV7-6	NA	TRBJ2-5	CASSLSLDSSQETQYF
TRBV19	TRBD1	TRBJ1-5	CASSFVPGQGSFSNQPQHF
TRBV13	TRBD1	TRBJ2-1	CASSSPGTGGNEQFF
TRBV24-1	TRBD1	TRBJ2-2	CATSEGQGASTGELFF
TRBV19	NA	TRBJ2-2	CASSKNIGELFF
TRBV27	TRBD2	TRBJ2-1	CASSLGRGAHNEQFF
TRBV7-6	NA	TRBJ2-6	CASSLKPFGANVLTF
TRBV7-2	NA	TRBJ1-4	CASSTPGLNEKLFF
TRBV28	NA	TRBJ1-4	CASSSTGFREKLFF
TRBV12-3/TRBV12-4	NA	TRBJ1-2	CASSFIIGPSYGYTF
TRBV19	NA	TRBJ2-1	CASSPTGLRGEQFF
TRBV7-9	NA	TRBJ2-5	CASSFYRDEETQYF
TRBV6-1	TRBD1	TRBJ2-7	CASSESSTGTVSYEQYF
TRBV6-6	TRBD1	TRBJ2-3	CASSFRQGAVTDTQYF
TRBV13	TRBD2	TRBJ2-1	CASSSPGTTHNEQFF
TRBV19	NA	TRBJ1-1	CASSIGFITEAFF
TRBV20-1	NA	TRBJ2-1	CSALEAGVANEQFF
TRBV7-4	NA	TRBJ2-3	CASSPPGHTSTDTQYF
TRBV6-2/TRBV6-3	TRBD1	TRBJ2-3	CAGSTRDRGPLFTDTQYF
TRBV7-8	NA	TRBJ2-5	CASRGEITTGGETQYF
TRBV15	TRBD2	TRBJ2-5	CATSRRGGLETQYF
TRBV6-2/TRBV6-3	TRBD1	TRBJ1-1	CASSYPPGQGIMNTEAFF
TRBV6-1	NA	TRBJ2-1	CASSESRGRFF
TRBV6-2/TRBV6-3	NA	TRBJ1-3	CASSLRHRLSSGNTIYF
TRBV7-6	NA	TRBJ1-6	CASSLEQGHSPLHF
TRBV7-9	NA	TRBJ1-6	CASSFADYNSPLHF
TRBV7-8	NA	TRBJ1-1	CASSSTGQNTEAFF
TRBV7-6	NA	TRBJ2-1	CASSSPSDVINEQFF
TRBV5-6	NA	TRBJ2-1	CASSFFRQVPGNEQFF